This T cell receptor (beta chain) was observed in a study of CD8 T cells in Susac syndrome. Whole-study results and caveats: A relatively small number of individuals underwent TCR sequencing and HLA analysis.

Sequencing of TCR beta was carried out in blood CD8+ and CD4+ T cells. About this clonotype itself: The antigen remains unidentified.

Germline assignment: CDR1 PRHDT and CDR2 FYEKMQ (reference sequence). This CDR3 region has 14 residues. V lost 4 bases, J lost 7 bases, and 3 bases stayed unmatched. With random hexamers, roughly 0.45 to 1 ug RNA was reverse transcribed. An immunoSEQ multiplex PCR generated amplified TCR beta CDR3 products spanning 54 Vbeta and 13 Jbeta. In TCRdb, the immunoSEQ multiplex PCR reads were re-called with MiXCR into one record per CDR3 protein. This sample has about 300,000 distinct CDR3 sequences, with 70% to 90% found just once. The sequencing input was CD8+ T cells from PBMCs. This TCR came from a human donor with multiple sclerosis. V gene TRBV13 combines with J gene TRBJ2-1, with 11 bases aligning to TRBD2. The CDR3 loop reads CASSSVAGGNEQFF. CDR3 nucleotide sequence: TGTGCCAGCAGCTCCGTAGCGGGAGGGAATGAGCAGTTCTTC.